Listed below are T cell receptor beta chains from one sample, sequenced in a study of T cell repertoires in cytomegalovirus infection. TCRdb reprocessed the reads with MiXCR, giving one entry per CDR3 protein. The table records hundreds of thousands of distinct CDR3 sequences, roughly 15% of them present only once. The sample taken for sequencing was PBMCs. Every receptor here comes from a human donor in good health (CMV status not recorded). Some clones in this sample may be carry-over from other donors' samples. Both conserved end residues are part of each CDR3. The D gene is left open where the match is weak. Some rows mark clone size as missing; the rest say once, few, many or name a class of expanded clone.

CDR3 DNA,CDR3 protein,D gene,clone size,J gene,V gene
TGTGCCAGCAGTCCAATGGGGAGGGTGACCTCCTACGAGCAGTACTTC,CASSPMGRVTSYEQYF,TRBD2,many,TRBJ2-7,TRBV6-1
TGTGCCAGCAGGCTTAGGGCACCATCTTCCAATGAGCAGTTCTTC,CASRLRAPSSNEQFF,.,.,TRBJ2-1,TRBV7-2
TGCAGTGTTGTAAGGCCACAAGAGACCCAGTACTTC,CSVVRPQETQYF,.,few,TRBJ2-5,TRBV20-1
TGTGCCAGCAGGGTCGCCCAGAATCAAGAGACCCAGTACTTC,CASRVAQNQETQYF,.,.,TRBJ2-5,TRBV2
TGTGCCAGCAGCGAATGGGACAGGCCCGAGCAGTACTTC,CASSEWDRPEQYF,TRBD1,.,TRBJ2-7,TRBV2
TGCAGCGTTGCAGGGCAGGGTCCTTTTGGGGCCACTGAAGCTTTCTTT,CSVAGQGPFGATEAFF,.,.,TRBJ1-1,TRBV29-1
TGTGCCAGCGGTGGACAGGGGTACACCGGGGAGCTGTTTTTT,CASGGQGYTGELFF,TRBD1,.,TRBJ2-2,TRBV6-5
TGTGCCAGCAGCTCGCAGGGCTTAGGGAAGTATGGCTACACCTTC,CASSSQGLGKYGYTF,.,.,TRBJ1-2,TRBV4-2
TGTGCCAGCAGATCTACCAGCAATGAGCAGTTCTTC,CASRSTSNEQFF,.,many,TRBJ2-1,TRBV7-2
TGTGCCAGCAGCCCTGGGCAGGGGGCCACAACGGGGACTGAAGCTTTCTTT,CASSPGQGATTGTEAFF,TRBD1,few,TRBJ1-1,TRBV7-9
TGTGCCAGCAGTCTGGCCTGGACGGGGAACACTGAAGCTTTCTTT,CASSLAWTGNTEAFF,.,.,TRBJ1-1,TRBV28
TGCGCCAGCAGCTTGGGGGACAGTAGCAATCAGCCCCAGCATTTT,CASSLGDSSNQPQHF,TRBD1,few,TRBJ1-5,TRBV5-1
TGTGCCATCAGAGGGACAGCCATGAACACTGAAGCTTTCTTT,CAIRGTAMNTEAFF,TRBD1,.,TRBJ1-1,TRBV10-3
TGTGCCACCAGTGATCAAGCCCCGGGACTAGCGGAGACCCAGTACTTC,CATSDQAPGLAETQYF,TRBD2,.,TRBJ2-5,TRBV24-1
TGCGCCAGCAGCTTGGGAACAGAATACACCGGGGAGCTGTTTTTT,CASSLGTEYTGELFF,.,few,TRBJ2-2,TRBV5-1
TGCAGTGCCTCGACCGGGGCTGGCTATGGCTACACCTTC,CSASTGAGYGYTF,.,once,TRBJ1-2,TRBV20-1
TGTGCCAGCAGCTCGGCCCCCCAACGGGTGGGCAGCAATCAGCCCCAGCATTTT,CASSSAPQRVGSNQPQHF,.,.,TRBJ1-5,TRBV7-8
TGTGCCAGCAGTGAACCCGGGAGGGTCTACAATGAGCAGTTCTTC,CASSEPGRVYNEQFF,TRBD2,many,TRBJ2-1,TRBV6-1
TGTGCCAGCAGTTTCCACGGGCCTGGGGAGGAAAAACTGTTTTTT,CASSFHGPGEEKLFF,.,.,TRBJ1-4,TRBV28
TGTGCCAGCGGCGGGACAGGGGGCTTCTATGGCTACACCTTC,CASGGTGGFYGYTF,TRBD1,many,TRBJ1-2,TRBV6-1
TGCAGTGCTAGATCCGGAATTTGGGACAATCAGCCCCAGCATTTT,CSARSGIWDNQPQHF,.,many,TRBJ1-5,TRBV20-1
TGCGCCAGCAGCCAAGAAGTACGGGACAGTAATTATGGCTACACCTTC,CASSQEVRDSNYGYTF,TRBD1,once,TRBJ1-2,TRBV4-3
TGCAGTGCTAGAGAACTACAGGGAAACCCCAACATTCAGTACTTC,CSARELQGNPNIQYF,.,many,TRBJ2-4,TRBV20-1
TGTGCCAGCAGTTTTGATCCGGGACGGCTCAATGAGCAGTTCTTC,CASSFDPGRLNEQFF,.,.,TRBJ2-1,TRBV12-3/TRBV12-4
TGTGCCAGCAGTTTCAGCACAGGGGCTGGGGCCAACGTCCTGACTTTC,CASSFSTGAGANVLTF,TRBD1,many,TRBJ2-6,TRBV6-6
TGTGCCAGCAGTCCCCGTGGTAGCGGTGGCTACGAGCAGTACTTC,CASSPRGSGGYEQYF,.,.,TRBJ2-7,TRBV28
TGTGCCAGCTCACCACCGGGCGCCTACGAGCAGTACTTC,CASSPPGAYEQYF,.,few,TRBJ2-7,TRBV18
TGTGCCAGCAGCTCCTCAGGGCGCCGCACAGATACGCAGTATTTT,CASSSSGRRTDTQYF,.,.,TRBJ2-3,TRBV7-9
TGTGCCAGCAGGGGGAGCACAGATACGCAGTATTTT,CASRGSTDTQYF,.,many,TRBJ2-3,TRBV7-2
TGTGCCAGCAGCTTACACGGACAGGGCTTTAATTCACCCCTCCACTTT,CASSLHGQGFNSPLHF,TRBD1,.,TRBJ1-6,TRBV7-3
TGCAGTGCTCGAACCGGGCCCCGCACAGAGACCCAGTACTTC,CSARTGPRTETQYF,.,few,TRBJ2-5,TRBV20-1